Below, one TCR beta chain is given with its context. The antigen remains undetermined. This sample is drawn from a study of cytomegalovirus exposure and HLA in healthy donors. Study-wide findings and caveats: The dataset shows that most TCR sequences were rare, while some public TCRs occurred in many donors. It was confirmed in vitro that three of the CMV-associated chains were specific for CMV antigens. Subsequent analysis revealed that first-cohort TCR clusters tended to co-occur in the 120 or so validation repertoires.

The CDR3 is 18 amino acids. Germline V gives CDR1 SGHRS, CDR2 YFSETQ. V gave up 4 bases and J gave up 5 bases; unmatched junction bases: 19. Here immunoSEQ multiplex PCR was the method, and the copy in TCRdb shows in-frame clones only, minus some. Seen here are around 250,000 clones, around 90% observed once, and the top ten hold 3.1%. The chain has TRBV5-1 and TRBJ2-5, with TRBD1 matching 8 bases. This TCR was sampled from a woman in her twenties or thirties in good health and CMV-seronegative. The specimen sequenced was PBMCs. DNA of the CDR3: TGCGCCAGCAGCCGTCAAATCGGGGCGTCAGGGGGCGTGGAGACCCAGTACTTC. It encodes CASSRQIGASGGVETQYF. Variable domain in full (rest from reference TRBV5-1 and TRBJ2-5): KAGVTQTPRYLIKTRGQQVTLSCSPISGHRSVSWYQQTPGQGLQFLFEYFSETQRNKGNFPGRFSGRQFSNSRSEMNVSTLELGDSALYLCASSRQIGASGGVETQYFGPGTRLLVL.